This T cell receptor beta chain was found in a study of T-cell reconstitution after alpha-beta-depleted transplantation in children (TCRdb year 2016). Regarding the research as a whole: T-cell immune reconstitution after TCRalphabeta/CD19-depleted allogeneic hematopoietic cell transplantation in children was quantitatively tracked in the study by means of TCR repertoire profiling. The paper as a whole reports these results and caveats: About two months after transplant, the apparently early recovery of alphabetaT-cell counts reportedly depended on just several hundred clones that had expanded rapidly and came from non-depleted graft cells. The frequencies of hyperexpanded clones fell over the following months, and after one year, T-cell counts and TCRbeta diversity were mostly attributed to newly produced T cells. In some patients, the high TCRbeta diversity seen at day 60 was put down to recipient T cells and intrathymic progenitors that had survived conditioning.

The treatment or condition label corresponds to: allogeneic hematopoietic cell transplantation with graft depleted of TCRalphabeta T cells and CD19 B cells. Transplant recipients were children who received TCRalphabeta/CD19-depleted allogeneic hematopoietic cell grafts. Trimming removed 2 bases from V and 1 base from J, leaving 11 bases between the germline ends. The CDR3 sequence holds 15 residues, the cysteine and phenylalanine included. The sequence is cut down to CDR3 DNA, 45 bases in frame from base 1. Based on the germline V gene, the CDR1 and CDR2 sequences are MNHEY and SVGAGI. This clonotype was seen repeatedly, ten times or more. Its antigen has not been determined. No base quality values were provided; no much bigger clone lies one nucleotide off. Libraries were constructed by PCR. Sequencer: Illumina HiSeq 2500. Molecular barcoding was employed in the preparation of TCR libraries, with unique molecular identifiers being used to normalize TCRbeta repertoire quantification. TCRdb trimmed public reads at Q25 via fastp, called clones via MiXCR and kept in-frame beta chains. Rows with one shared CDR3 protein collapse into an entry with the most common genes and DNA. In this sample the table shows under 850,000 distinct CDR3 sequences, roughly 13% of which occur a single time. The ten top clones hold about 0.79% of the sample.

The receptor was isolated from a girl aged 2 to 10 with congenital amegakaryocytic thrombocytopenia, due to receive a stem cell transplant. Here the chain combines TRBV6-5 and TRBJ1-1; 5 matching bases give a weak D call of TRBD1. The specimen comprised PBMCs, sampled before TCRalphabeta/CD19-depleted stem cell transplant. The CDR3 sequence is CASSYGGRTNTEAFF. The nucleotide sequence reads TGTGCCAGCAGTTACGGGGGAAGGACGAACACTGAAGCTTTCTTT.